Shown below are 12 T cell receptor beta chains from a single sample sequenced in a study of blood T cell repertoires in COVID-19. The assay was immunoSEQ multiplex PCR, and TCRdb's table has in-frame clones only and misses some. The sample shows 270,000 or so clones, around nine tenths of them seen only once. The specimen sequenced was peripheral blood. All receptors come from a man between 40 and 49 years old with active or convalescent COVID-19.

The rearrangement links TRBV4-1 to TRBJ2-1, with 11 bases matching TRBD2. Trimming cost V 2 bases and J 4 bases; bases outside gene matches: 7. The CDR3 covers 17 residues. CDR1 and CDR2 (germline): MGHRA, YSYEKL. CDR3 DNA: TGCGCCAGCAGCCAATCTTGGACTAGCGGGCAATACAATGAGCAGTTCTTC. Its translation is CASSQSWTSGQYNEQFF.

The rearrangement joins TRBV9 to TRBJ2-7; 11 bases are a match to TRBD2. CDR1 and CDR2 from the germline V gene are SGDLS and YYNGEE. The CDR3 has 14 amino acids. V was clipped by 4 bases and J by 2 bases; unmatched bases: 2. The CDR3 nucleotides read TGTGCCAGCAGCCTTAGCGGGGGGGCCTACGAGCAGTACTTC. Amino acid sequence: CASSLSGGAYEQYF. The full variable domain, with the rest looked up from reference TRBV9 and TRBJ2-7, is DSGVTQTPKHLITATGQRVTLRCSPRSGDLSVYWYQQSLDQGLQFLIQYYNGEERAKGNILERFSAQQFPDLHSELNLSSLELGDSALYFCASSLSGGAYEQYFGPGTRLTVT.

The genes are TRBV19 and TRBJ2-6, with TRBD1 as a possible D gene (6 bases). Trimming cost V 10 bases and J 0 bases, with 19 bases left between them. CDR1 LNHDA and CDR2 SQIVND come from the germline V gene (reference sequence). The CDR3 spans 17 residues. CDR3 loop: CATQSRRDTSGANVLTF. Written as DNA, the CDR3 is TGTGCCACTCAGTCCCGAAGGGACACCTCTGGGGCCAACGTCCTGACTTTC.

The J gene is TRBJ2-7, the V gene TRBV5-1; 8 nucleotides align to TRBD1. J lost 7 bases, V lost 2 bases, and 17 bases had no gene match. CDR3 length: 17 residues. CDR1 is SGHRS and CDR2 is YFSETQ in the germline V gene. Here the CDR3 reads CASSLSPMDRARGEQYF. The CDR3 DNA sequence: TGCGCCAGCAGCTTATCTCCTATGGACAGGGCGCGCGGGGAGCAGTACTTC.

The CDR3 nucleotides are TGTGCCAGCAGCTTAGCGGGGGTAGATGGAGGTTCAGATACGCAGTATTTT. Its protein product is CASSLAGVDGGSDTQYF. The chain has TRBV13 and TRBJ2-3; a weak D match, TRBD2 (6 bases). The CDR3 contains 17 residues. V shed 1 base and J shed 4 bases, with 18 bases lying between them. CDR1 and CDR2 from the germline V gene are PRHDT and FYEKMQ (reference sequence).

This chain links TRBV27 with TRBJ2-7; weak D call: TRBD2 (6 bases). CDR3 length: 12 amino acids. Germline values: CDR1 MNHEY, CDR2 SMNVEV (reference sequence). V lost 8 bases, J lost 6 bases, and 14 bases lay in between. CDR3 residues: CASSGGGVEQYF. As DNA, the CDR3 is TGTGCCAGCTCCGGCGGCGGGGTCGAGCAGTACTTC.

In its sample, this clone was seen once. The CDR3 nucleotides are TGTGCCAGCTCACCGGACCGGACAGTTAATAGCAATCAGCCCCAGCATTTT. Its protein is CASSPDRTVNSNQPQHF. J is TRBJ1-5 and V is TRBV18; TRBD1 is a possible D gene (6 bases). The CDR3 loop spans 17 amino acids. Germline CDR1 KGHSH, CDR2 LQKENI. Deletions cut 3 bases from V and 0 bases from J, with 15 bases between.

Notes on this clone: Other nucleotide sequences from this sample produce the same CDR3. The chain couples TRBV24-1 to TRBJ1-2; D gene uncertain. V was cut by 12 bases and J by 2 bases, with 15 bases left in between. The CDR3 length is 13 residues. Per germline, CDR1 KGHDR and CDR2 SFDVKD. The CDR3 bases are TGTGCCCCTCCGATTCGCCGGAACTATGGCTACACCTTC. Its protein is CAPPIRRNYGYTF.

The gene calls are TRBV2 and TRBJ1-1, with 7 bases lining up with TRBD1. Germline assignment: CDR1 SNHLY and CDR2 FYNNEI. With V trimmed by 3 bases and J by 1 base, 2 bases remained unmatched. The CDR3 spans 14 residues. CDR3: CASSDRGSNTEAFF. The CDR3 bases are TGTGCCAGCAGTGACAGGGGGTCGAACACTGAAGCTTTCTTT.

The rearrangement joins TRBV11-2 to TRBJ1-1; 7 bases line up with TRBD1. The trim removed 5 bases at V and 12 bases at J, leaving 3 bases unmatched. The length of the CDR3 is 10 residues. Germline CDR1 SGHAT, CDR2 FQNNGV. The CDR3 nucleotides read TGTGCCAGCAGCGACAGGGTCCCTTTCTTT. Translating it yields CASSDRVPFF.

The chain is built from TRBV4-2 and TRBJ1-1, with 7 bases aligning to TRBD1. J was trimmed by 10 bases and V by 2 bases; bases with no gene match: 4. This CDR3 region has 12 residues. From germline, CDR1 is LGHNA and CDR2 YNFKEQ. The CDR3 bases are TGTGCCAGCAGCCAACAGGGGGTCGGAGCTTTCTTT. It yields the protein CASSQQGVGAFF.

This clone was seen only once. The J gene is TRBJ1-3, the V gene TRBV7-9; D possibly corresponds to TRBD1 (5 bases). Trimming removed 3 bases at V and 2 bases at J, with 11 bases between. Germline CDR1 and CDR2: SEHNR and FQNEAQ (reference sequence). This CDR3 is 15 amino acids long. DNA of the CDR3: TGTGCCAGCAGCTTTCATCAGGGAACTGGAAACACCATATATTTT. Its translation is CASSFHQGTGNTIYF. Full variable domain (rest looked up from reference TRBV7-9 and TRBJ1-3): DTGVSQNPRHKITKRGQNVTFRCDPISEHNRLYWYRQTLGQGPEFLTYFQNEAQLEKSRLLSDRFSAERPKGSFSTLEIQRTEQGDSAMYLCASSFHQGTGNTIYFGEGSWLTVV.